This TCR beta chain derives from a study of T cell repertoires in cytomegalovirus infection. Overall study: CMV infection and matching HLA type were both indicated by public TCR beta signatures.

As regards this clonotype: As yet, its antigen is unknown.

In TCRdb, the reads were re-called with MiXCR into one record per CDR3 protein. The sample records under 200,000 distinct CDR3 sequences, roughly 22% being singletons. This CDR3 is 12 amino acids long. V lost 6 bases and J 7 bases, leaving 11 bases between the germline ends. The germline CDR1 and CDR2 sequences are SGHDT and YYEEEE. The gene calls are TRBV5-6 and TRBJ1-5; D remains ambiguous. The receptor was derived from a human donor in good health (CMV status not recorded). Some clones in this sample may be carry-over from other donors' samples. Specimen: CD8+ T cells from cultured PBMCs, collected from culture after CMV antigen stimulation. The CDR3 nucleotides are TGTGCCAGCACCGGATTAGGGCAGCCCCAGCATTTT. Its translation is CASTGLGQPQHF.